This T cell receptor (beta chain) was identified in a study of blood T cell repertoires in COVID-19. Study-level information: COVID-19 samples, acute and convalescent, were from the United States, Italy and Spain.

All enrollees were roughly 18 to 100 years old and from approximately 24 US areas. Cohorts were assigned according to the clinical history that participants reported. The CDR3 contains 16 residues. Per germline, CDR1 SQVTM and CDR2 ANQGSEA. Trimming pared 6 bases from V and 4 bases from J, leaving 21 bases between. Source study methods: The assay estimated nucleated cells by amplifying reference gene primers. Data came from immunoSEQ multiplex PCR; TCRdb stores just in-frame clones and leaves some out. Clone size and V and J calls were adopted from that table, with D and trimming inferred from the DNA. The sample holds approximately 400,000 clones, approximately 89% seen once.

The rearrangement links TRBV29-1 to TRBJ2-2; D is ambiguous. The clonotype originates from a woman aged 40-49 years who had been exposed to COVID-19. Sequencing used PBMCs or T cells enriched from blood (not recorded which). The CDR3 loop reads CSVMSPRSVPTGELFF. CDR3 coding DNA: TGCAGCGTCATGTCCCCGAGGAGCGTTCCCACCGGGGAGCTGTTTTTT.